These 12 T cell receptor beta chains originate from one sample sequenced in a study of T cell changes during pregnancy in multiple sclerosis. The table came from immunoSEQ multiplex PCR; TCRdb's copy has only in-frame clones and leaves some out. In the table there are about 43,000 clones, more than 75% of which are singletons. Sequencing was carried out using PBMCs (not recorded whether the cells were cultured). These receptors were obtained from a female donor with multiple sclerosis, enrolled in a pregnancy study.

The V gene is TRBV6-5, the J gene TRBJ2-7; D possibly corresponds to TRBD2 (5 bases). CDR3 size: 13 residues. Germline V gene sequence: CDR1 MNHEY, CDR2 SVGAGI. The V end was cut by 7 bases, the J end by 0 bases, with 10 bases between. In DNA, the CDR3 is TGTGCCAGCACCGCGGAGGTCTCCTACGAGCAGTACTTC. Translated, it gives CASTAEVSYEQYF.

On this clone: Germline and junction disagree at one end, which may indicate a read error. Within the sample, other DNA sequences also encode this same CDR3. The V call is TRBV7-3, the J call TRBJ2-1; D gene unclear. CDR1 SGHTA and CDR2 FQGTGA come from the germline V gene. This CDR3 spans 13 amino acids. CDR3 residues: CASAVGRDNEQFF. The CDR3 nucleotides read TGCGCCAGCGCTGTCGGTCGGGACAATGAGCAGTTCTTC.

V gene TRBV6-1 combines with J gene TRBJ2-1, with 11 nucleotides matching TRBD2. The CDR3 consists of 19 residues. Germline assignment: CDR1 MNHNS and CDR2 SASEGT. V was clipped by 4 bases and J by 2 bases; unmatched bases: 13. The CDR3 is CASSAIGTSGPLPYNEQFF. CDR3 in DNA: TGTGCCAGCAGTGCTATCGGGACTAGCGGACCTTTACCCTACAATGAGCAGTTCTTC.

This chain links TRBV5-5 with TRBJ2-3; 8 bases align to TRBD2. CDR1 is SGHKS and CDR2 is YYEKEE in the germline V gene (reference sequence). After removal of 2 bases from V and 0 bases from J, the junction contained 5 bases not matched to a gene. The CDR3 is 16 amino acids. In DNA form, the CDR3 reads TGTGCCAGCAGCTTACGACTAGCGATAAGCACAGATACGCAGTATTTT. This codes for CASSLRLAISTDTQYF.

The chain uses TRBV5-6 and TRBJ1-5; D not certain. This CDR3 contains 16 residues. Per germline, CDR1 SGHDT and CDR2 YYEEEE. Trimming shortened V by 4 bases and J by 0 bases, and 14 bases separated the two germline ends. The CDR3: CASSLRTGNSNQPQHF. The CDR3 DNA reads TGTGCCAGCAGCCTCCGGACGGGGAATAGCAATCAGCCCCAGCATTTT. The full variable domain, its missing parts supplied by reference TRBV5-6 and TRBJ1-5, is DAGVTQSPTHLIKTRGQQVTLRCSPKSGHDTVSWYQQALGQGPQFIFQYYEEEERQRGNFPDRFSGHQFPNYSSELNVNALLLGDSALYLCASSLRTGNSNQPQHFGDGTRLSIL.

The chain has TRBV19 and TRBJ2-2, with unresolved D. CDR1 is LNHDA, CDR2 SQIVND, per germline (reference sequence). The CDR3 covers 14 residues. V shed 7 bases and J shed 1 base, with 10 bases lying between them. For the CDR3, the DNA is TGTGCCAGTAAGCCAGGAGTGAACACCGGGGAGCTGTTTTTT. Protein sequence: CASKPGVNTGELFF.

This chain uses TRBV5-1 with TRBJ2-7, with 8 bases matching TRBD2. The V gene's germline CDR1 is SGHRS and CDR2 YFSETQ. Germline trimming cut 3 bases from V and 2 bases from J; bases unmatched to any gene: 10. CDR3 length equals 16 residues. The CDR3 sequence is CASSSNVGLVPYEQYF. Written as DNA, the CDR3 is TGCGCCAGCAGCTCGAACGTGGGACTAGTCCCCTACGAGCAGTACTTC.

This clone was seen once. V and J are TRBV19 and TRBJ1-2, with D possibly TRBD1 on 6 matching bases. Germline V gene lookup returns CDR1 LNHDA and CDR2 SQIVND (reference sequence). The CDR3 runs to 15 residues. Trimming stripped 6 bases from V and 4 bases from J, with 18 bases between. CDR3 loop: CASSPNVDRSYGYTF. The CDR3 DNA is TGTGCCAGTAGCCCTAACGTAGACAGGAGCTATGGCTACACCTTC.

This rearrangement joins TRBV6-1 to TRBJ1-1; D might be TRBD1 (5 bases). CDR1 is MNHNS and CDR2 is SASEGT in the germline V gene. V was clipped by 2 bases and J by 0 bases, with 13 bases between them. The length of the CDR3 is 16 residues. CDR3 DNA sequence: TGTGCCAGCAGTGAACAGGGAGGACCTATGAACACTGAAGCTTTCTTT. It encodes CASSEQGGPMNTEAFF.

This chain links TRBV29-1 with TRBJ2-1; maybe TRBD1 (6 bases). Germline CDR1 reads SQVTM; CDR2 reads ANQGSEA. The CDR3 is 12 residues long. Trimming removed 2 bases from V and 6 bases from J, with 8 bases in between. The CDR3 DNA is TGCAGCGTTGAAAAGACAGGCAATGAGCAGTTCTTC. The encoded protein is CSVEKTGNEQFF.

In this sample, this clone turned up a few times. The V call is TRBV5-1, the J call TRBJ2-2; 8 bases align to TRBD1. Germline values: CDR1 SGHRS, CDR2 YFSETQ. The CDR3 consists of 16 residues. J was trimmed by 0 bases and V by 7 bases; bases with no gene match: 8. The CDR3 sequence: CASRRDRGSNTGELFF. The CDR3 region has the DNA TGCGCCAGCCGCCGCGACAGGGGTTCGAACACCGGGGAGCTGTTTTTT. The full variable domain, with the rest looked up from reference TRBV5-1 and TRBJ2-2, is KAGVTQTPRYLIKTRGQQVTLSCSPISGHRSVSWYQQTPGQGLQFLFEYFSETQRNKGNFPGRFSGRQFSNSRSEMNVSTLELGDSALYLCASRRDRGSNTGELFFGEGSRLTVL.

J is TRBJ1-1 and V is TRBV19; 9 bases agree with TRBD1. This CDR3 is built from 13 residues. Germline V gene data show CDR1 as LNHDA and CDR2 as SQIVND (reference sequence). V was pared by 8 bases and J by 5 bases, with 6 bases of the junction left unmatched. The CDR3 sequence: CASRTGDLTEAFF. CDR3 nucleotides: TGTGCCAGTCGGACAGGGGATCTGACTGAAGCTTTCTTT.